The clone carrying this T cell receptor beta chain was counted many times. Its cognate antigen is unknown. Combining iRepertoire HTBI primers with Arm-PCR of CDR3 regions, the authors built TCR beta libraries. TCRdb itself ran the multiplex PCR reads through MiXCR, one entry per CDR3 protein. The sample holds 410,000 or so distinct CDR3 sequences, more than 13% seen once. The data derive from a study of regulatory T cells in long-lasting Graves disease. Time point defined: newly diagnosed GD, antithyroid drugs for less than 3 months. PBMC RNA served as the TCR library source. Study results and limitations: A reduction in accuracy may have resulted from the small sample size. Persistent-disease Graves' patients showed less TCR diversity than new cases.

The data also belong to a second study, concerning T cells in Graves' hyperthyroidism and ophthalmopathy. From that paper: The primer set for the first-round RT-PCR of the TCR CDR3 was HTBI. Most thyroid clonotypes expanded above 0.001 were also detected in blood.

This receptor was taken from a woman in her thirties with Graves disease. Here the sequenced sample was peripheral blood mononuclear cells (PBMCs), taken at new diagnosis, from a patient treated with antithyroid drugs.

The CDR3 DNA reads as TGTGCCAGCAGTTTGAATACGCAGTATTTT. Its translation: CASSLNTQYF. The chain links TRBV12-3 or TRBV12-4 to TRBJ2-3; D ambiguous. The V and J ends lost 3 bases and 7 bases respectively, with 2 bases between them. The CDR3 length is 10 residues.